This record looks at one T cell receptor (beta chain) sequence and its context. The antigen remains unidentified. This sample's treatment: oral pan-JAK inhibitor, 5-10 mg twice daily. Following extraction, RNA underwent reverse transcription to cDNA, which served as the sequencing template. Sequencing was performed with immunoSEQ multiplex PCR; in TCRdb, only in-frame clones are kept and a portion is missing. Here the sample spans about 210,000 clones, around 66% being singletons. These data originate in a study of CD8+ T cells in alopecia areata. Regarding the study as a whole: The treated group had a single nonresponder, limiting CD8+ expansion-response conclusions.

This TCR derives from a human donor with alopecia areata. This specimen was CD4+ T cells sorted from blood, taken at week 4, from a patient treated with tofacitinib.

The DNA for the CDR3 is TGTGCCAGCACCGCCGGGACATCGATTCAGCCCCAGCATTTT. Protein: CASTAGTSIQPQHF. The chain couples TRBV6-6 to TRBJ1-5, with D tentatively TRBD1 (6 bases). Trimming pared 7 bases from V and 6 bases from J, leaving 16 bases between. The CDR3 has 14 residues. Germline V gives CDR1 MNHNY, CDR2 SVGAGI (reference sequence).